This T cell receptor (beta chain) was documented in a study of blood T cell repertoires in COVID-19. Using immunoSEQ multiplex PCR, the repertoire was profiled, and TCRdb retains in-frame clones only, with some absent. Here the sample spans a few hundred thousand clones, 89% being singletons. Germline CDR1 and CDR2: SQVTM and ANQGSEA. The CDR3 contains 12 residues. The V gene end was trimmed by 6 bases and the J gene end by 4 bases; junction bases not matched to a gene: 2. This receptor was identified in a man younger than 35 who had recovered from COVID-19. The rearrangement uses TRBV29-1 and TRBJ1-1; the match to TRBD1 covers 10 bases. The sequenced sample consisted of peripheral blood. The CDR3, as DNA: TGCAGCGTGCGGGACAGGGGCACTGAAGCTTTCTTT. The encoded protein is CSVRDRGTEAFF.